The 29 T cell receptor beta chains reported below all come from one sample, sequenced in a study. TCRdb re-derived calls from the 5' RACE reads in MiXCR, one entry per CDR3 protein. The repertoire holds tens of thousands of distinct CDR3 sequences, 26% seen once, with around 2% in the top ten. Cells sorted as Tregs were CD4+, CD25+ and CD127-/low. Sequencing input: tumor-infiltrating Tregs sorted from the breast tumor. These receptors were collected from a female donor with breast cancer.

This clonotype was detected a few times. The chain carries TRBV25-1 and TRBJ2-3, with 10 bases matching TRBD1. V was pared by 0 bases and J by 6 bases, with 6 bases of the junction left unmatched. The CDR3 runs to 16 residues. Germline CDR1 MGHDK, CDR2 SYGVNS. The DNA of the CDR3 is TGTGCCAGCAGTGAATATGGGACAGGGGCGTTGGATACGCAGTATTTT. Protein: CASSEYGTGALDTQYF.

This CDR3 is CAGAQLGELFF. Written as DNA, the CDR3 is TGTGCCGGAGCCCAACTCGGGGAGCTGTTTTTT. The chain uses TRBV6-1 and TRBJ2-2; D ambiguous. The CDR3 extends over 11 amino acids. The V gene lost 11 bases and the J gene lost 7 bases, with 11 bases spanning the gap. Germline-derived CDR1 and CDR2 are MNHNS and SASEGT.

This clonotype was counted at least ten times. The rearrangement uses TRBV15 and TRBJ2-3, with D perhaps TRBD1 (7 bases). The CDR3 spans 16 residues. V lost 0 bases and J lost 4, with 14 bases in between. The germline V gene has CDR1 LNHNV and CDR2 YYDKDF (reference sequence). CDR3 nucleotides: TGTGCCACCAGCAGAGACCCCCAGGGGGGCCCAGATACGCAGTATTTT. Residues: CATSRDPQGGPDTQYF. The whole variable domain, filled in from reference TRBV15 and TRBJ2-3, reads DAMVIQNPRYQVTQFGKPVTLSCSQTLNHNVMYWYQQKSSQAPKLLFHYYDKDFNNEADTPDNFQSRRPNTSFCFLDIRSPGLGDTAMYLCATSRDPQGGPDTQYFGPGTRLTVL.

This clonotype has ten or more counts. The J gene is TRBJ2-1, the V gene TRBV5-1, with 7 positions matching TRBD2. J was trimmed by 6 bases and V by 1 base; bases with no gene match: 4. The germline gives CDR1 SGHRS, CDR2 YFSETQ. The CDR3 length is 14 residues. The CDR3 coding sequence is TGCGCCAGCAGCTTGCCGACTAGCCTCAATGAGCAGTTCTTC. Its protein is CASSLPTSLNEQFF.

The rearrangement links TRBV7-2 to TRBJ2-1; TRBD2 aligns across 9 bases. This CDR3 comprises 15 residues. Germline V gene sequence: CDR1 SGHTA, CDR2 FQGNSA. Trimming cost V 5 bases and J 10 bases; bases outside gene matches: 12. CDR3 sequence reads: CASSPFAGGYGEQFF. CDR3 DNA: TGTGCCAGCAGCCCTTTCGCGGGAGGGTACGGGGAGCAGTTCTTC.

The V call is TRBV28, the J call TRBJ2-3; possibly TRBD1 for D (6 bases). Trimming took off 3 bases at V and 4 bases at J, with 8 bases between the two ends. The CDR3 length is 13 residues. Per the germline V gene, CDR1 is MDHEN and CDR2 is SYDVKM. The CDR3 DNA sequence: TGTGCCAGCAGTTTTCAGGGGTCAGATACGCAGTATTTT. It codes for CASSFQGSDTQYF.

The chain joins TRBV9 to TRBJ2-1; 14 bases are shared with TRBD2. Germline V lookup: CDR1 SGDLS, CDR2 YYNGEE. V lost 3 bases and J lost 6; bases outside the gene matches: 5. The CDR3 is made up of 16 amino acids. CDR3 DNA sequence: TGTGCCAGCAGCGCTGGGGGACTAGCGGGAGTCAATGAGCAGTTCTTC. Its translation: CASSAGGLAGVNEQFF.

A remark on this clonotype: Being one base from a much bigger clone, this may be a read error. The CDR3 coding sequence is TGCGCCAGCAGTGACAGCCTCTACGAGCAGTACTTC. This sequence encodes CASSDSLYEQYF. This chain uses TRBV10-2 with TRBJ2-7; D is undetermined. In germline, CDR1 is WSHSY, CDR2 SAAADI. V was shortened by 3 bases and J by 3 bases, with 6 bases between the two germline ends. The CDR3 spans 12 residues.

This sequence joins TRBV4-3 and TRBJ2-3; D is ambiguous. This CDR3 is 14 amino acids long. Trimming stripped 4 bases from V and 6 bases from J, with 14 bases between. Germline V CDR1 and CDR2: LGHNA, YSLEER. The CDR3 loop is CASSPGAIGDTQYF. The CDR3 region has the DNA TGCGCCAGCAGCCCAGGCGCGATAGGGGATACGCAGTATTTT.

This clonotype showed up just a few times. This chain connects TRBV28 to TRBJ2-7, with D perhaps matching TRBD2 (6 bases). This CDR3 comprises 17 residues. Trimming pared 5 bases from V and 7 bases from J, leaving 27 bases between. CDR1 is MDHEN and CDR2 is SYDVKM in the germline V gene. The CDR3 DNA is TGTGCCAGCAGTCCCTCGGCCGGGACCAAGCCAGCGGGTGAGCAGTACTTC. Protein: CASSPSAGTKPAGEQYF.

This clonotype has a handful of counts. The rearrangement joins TRBV19 to TRBJ2-7, with D tentatively TRBD2 (5 bases). V was clipped by 4 bases and J by 0 bases, with 10 bases between them. This CDR3 has 14 amino acids. Per germline, CDR1 LNHDA and CDR2 SQIVND (reference sequence). CDR3 amino acids: CASSSGQVSYEQYF. The CDR3 DNA reads as TGTGCCAGTAGTAGCGGGCAGGTCTCCTACGAGCAGTACTTC.

This clonotype has more than one count but fewer than ten. The rearrangement uses TRBV4-2 and TRBJ1-1, with no clear D. Germline CDR1 is LGHNA and CDR2 is YNFKEQ. Deletions cut 4 bases from V and 6 bases from J, with 12 bases between. The CDR3 totals 13 residues. The CDR3 here is CASSPLESSEAFF. CDR3 DNA: TGTGCCAGCAGCCCCCTCGAGAGTTCTGAAGCTTTCTTT.

Many counts were recorded for this clonotype. This chain connects TRBV6-5 to TRBJ1-5; D may be TRBD1 (6 bases). Between the trimmed V and J ends, which lost 5 bases and 7 bases, there was a span of 12 bases. The germline CDR1 and CDR2 sequences are MNHEY and SVGAGI. This CDR3 comprises 13 residues. The CDR3 loop is CASSTGLGQPQHF. CDR3 nucleotide sequence: TGTGCCAGCAGTACAGGGTTAGGGCAGCCCCAGCATTTT.

This clonotype turned up a few times. The genes are TRBV6-2 or TRBV6-3 and TRBJ2-5, with 7 bases identical to TRBD1. The CDR3 sequence is 13 residues long. The germline V gene encodes CDR1 MNHEY and CDR2 SVGEGT. Unmatched junction bases numbered 2, after V lost 2 bases and J lost 5 bases. The CDR3 here is CASSYRDSETQYF. CDR3 coding DNA: TGTGCCAGCAGTTACCGGGACAGCGAGACCCAGTACTTC.

The V call is TRBV2, the J call TRBJ1-1; D not resolved. Trimming cost V 5 bases and J 4 bases, with 14 bases left between them. In germline, CDR1 is SNHLY, CDR2 FYNNEI. The CDR3 extends over 14 amino acids. The CDR3 coding sequence is TGTGCCAGCAGTCGAGGGAGTATTGGCACTGAAGCTTTCTTT. Encoded protein: CASSRGSIGTEAFF.

This clonotype was recorded only once. This chain uses TRBV29-1 with TRBJ1-5, with 8 bases fitting TRBD1. The CDR3 length is 12 residues. The junction had 0 bases not matched to a gene; V was cut back by 6 bases and J by 2 bases. Germline V CDR1 and CDR2: SQVTM, ANQGSEA. Written as DNA, the CDR3 is TGCAGCGTGGGACAGGGCAATCAGCCCCAGCATTTT. Translated, it gives CSVGQGNQPQHF.

This clonotype was observed many times. At one end the junction does not follow the germline gene, possibly because of a read error. J is TRBJ2-7 and V is TRBV7-7; the match to TRBD1 covers 10 bases. Germline V gene lookup returns CDR1 SSHAT and CDR2 FNYEAQ (reference sequence). CDR3 length: 13 amino acids. The CDR3 is CASSLGQGDEQYF. The CDR3 DNA follows: TGTGCTAGCAGCTTAGGACAGGGGGACGAGCAGTACTTC.

This clonotype was seen just once. A read error may be the cause here, since a much bigger clone is one base away. The J gene is TRBJ2-7, the V gene TRBV20-1; 10 bases are a match to TRBD1. The germline V gene has CDR1 DFQATT and CDR2 SNEGSKA (reference sequence). The CDR3 runs 14 residues. CDR3 DNA sequence: TGCAGTGCTAGAGAACCGGGACAGGGGAACGAGCAGCACTTC. As protein: CSAREPGQGNEQHF.

This clonotype was counted ten times or more. This rearrangement joins TRBV4-2 to TRBJ1-5; no clear D gene. Germline V gene data show CDR1 as LGHNA and CDR2 as YNFKEQ. Trimming took off 1 base at V and 7 bases at J, with 17 bases between the two ends. The CDR3 is 16 amino acids. The CDR3 bases are TGTGCCAGCAGCCAAGTGGGGAACGTCAAAGTCCAGCCCCAGCATTTT. Translation gives CASSQVGNVKVQPQHF.

This clonotype was counted many times. The rearrangement links TRBV12-3 or TRBV12-4 to TRBJ1-1; D gene uncertain. This CDR3 contains 14 residues. V was clipped by 3 bases and J by 0 bases, with 8 bases between them. The CDR3 DNA follows: TGTGCCAGCAGTTTTTCTCACCTGAACACTGAAGCTTTCTTT. Its translation is CASSFSHLNTEAFF.

This clonotype was seen at least ten times. This chain uses TRBV4-1 with TRBJ2-6; unclear D gene. Trimming removed 0 bases from V and 2 bases from J, with 8 bases in between. This CDR3 region has 16 residues. Looked up from germline, CDR1 is MGHRA and CDR2 is YSYEKL. The CDR3 sequence is CASSQDVGTGANVLTF. The CDR3 DNA follows: TGCGCCAGCAGCCAAGACGTAGGGACTGGGGCCAACGTCCTGACTTTC.

This clonotype was recorded many times. The rearrangement joins TRBV4-2 to TRBJ2-1, with D possibly matching TRBD1 (6 bases). V lost 6 bases and J 0 bases, leaving 18 bases between the germline ends. The CDR3 runs to 17 residues. The germline V gene encodes CDR1 LGHNA and CDR2 YNFKEQ. CDR3 region: CASSRDTASLSYNEQFF. Here the CDR3 DNA reads TGTGCCAGCAGTCGGGACACCGCTTCCCTCTCCTACAATGAGCAGTTCTTC.

V and J are TRBV7-9 and TRBJ1-5; 11 bases are a match to TRBD1. Trimming took 4 bases from V and 4 from J; bases not matched to a gene: 6. The V gene's germline CDR1 is SEHNR and CDR2 FQNEAQ (reference sequence). The CDR3 runs to 16 residues. The CDR3 sequence: CASSSDRDRGNQPQHF. As DNA, the CDR3 is TGTGCCAGCAGCTCAGACCGGGACAGGGGGAATCAGCCCCAGCATTTT.

There are a few counts of this clonotype. As DNA, the CDR3 is TGTGCCAGCAGCTTGAATAGCGGGGACGCAGATACGCAGTATTTT. This sequence encodes CASSLNSGDADTQYF. The rearrangement uses TRBV7-9 and TRBJ2-3; 8 bases fit TRBD2. The junction had 6 bases not matched to a gene; V was cut back by 3 bases and J by 4 bases. Germline-derived CDR1 and CDR2 are SEHNR and FQNEAQ (reference sequence). The CDR3 length is 15 residues.

This clonotype has only a few counts. The chain carries TRBV6-1 and TRBJ1-4, with D unclear. This CDR3 region has 12 residues. V was trimmed by 6 bases and J by 7 bases, leaving 9 bases between them. Looked up from germline, CDR1 is MNHNS and CDR2 is SASEGT. CDR3 DNA: TGTGCCAGCAGCCCCCGCGCTGAAAAACTGTTTTTT. Its translation: CASSPRAEKLFF.

The CDR3 DNA is TGTGCCAGCAGCTTAGGGGGGCCTAATTCACCCCTCCACTTT. Its protein product is CASSLGGPNSPLHF. The chain has TRBV7-6 and TRBJ1-6, with D possibly matching TRBD1 (6 bases). The germline V and J ends were trimmed by 1 base and 6 bases, with 7 bases remaining between them. The germline V gene encodes CDR1 SGHVS and CDR2 FNYEAQ. This CDR3 contains 14 residues.

This clonotype appeared many times. This rearrangement joins TRBV9 to TRBJ1-2, with D perhaps TRBD1 (5 bases). Germline V CDR1 and CDR2: SGDLS, YYNGEE. The CDR3 covers 15 residues. V gave up 0 bases and J gave up 3 bases, with 12 bases separating them. CDR3: CASSVDTDSYYGYTF. CDR3 nucleotide sequence: TGTGCCAGCAGCGTAGACACTGACAGTTACTATGGCTACACCTTC.

Points on this clonotype: A much larger clone is a single base away; this may be a read error. CDR3 residues: CASGLGPIGQGYTF. Here the CDR3 DNA reads TGTGCCAGCGGCTTAGGGCCCATTGGACAAGGCTACACCTTC. The rearrangement links TRBV7-2 to TRBJ1-2; the D gene is possibly TRBD1 (5 bases). This CDR3 contains 14 residues. Germline CDR1 is SGHTA and CDR2 is FQGNSA.

The V call is TRBV3-1, the J call TRBJ1-1; the D gene is possibly TRBD1 (5 bases). The ends were cut back, 4 bases at V and 3 bases at J, with 12 bases in the middle. CDR1 LGHDT and CDR2 YNNKEL come from the germline V gene (reference sequence). This CDR3 is 14 amino acids long. CDR3 residues: CASSPQGDHTEAFF. The CDR3 DNA reads TGTGCCAGCAGCCCCCAGGGTGATCACACTGAAGCTTTCTTT.